This T cell receptor beta chain was sequenced for a study of T cells in tuberculosis. Study at large: T cells were selected with CD1B tetramers loaded with glucose monomycolate.

Deletions cut 2 bases from V and 7 bases from J, with 6 bases between. Per germline, CDR1 SGHAT and CDR2 FQDESV (reference sequence). There are 12 residues in the CDR3. Thawed, overnight-rested PBMC were stained with GMM-loaded CD1B tetramer, viability dye and anti-CD3, then sorted. The CD1B tetramers carried C32 glucose monomycolate purified from Rhodococcus equi. PBMC for tetramer sorting were first depleted of CD14-expressing monocytes. No alpha-beta pairing information exists for these sequences. Measured with immunoSEQ multiplex PCR; TCRdb has only the in-frame clones, and not every one. The sample has approximately 59,000 clones; around 90% are singletons.

The origin of this receptor is an adult woman with latent tuberculosis. What was sequenced was CD1b-GMM tetramer-negative cells sorted from PBMCs. The gene calls are TRBV11-1 and TRBJ2-1; D is unclear. As DNA, the CDR3 is TGTGCCAGCAGCTTAACCCGGAATGAGCAGTTCTTC. Translated: CASSLTRNEQFF.